The rows below give T cell receptor beta chains drawn from one sample of a study of blood T cell repertoires in COVID-19. TCRdb keeps only in-frame clones here, not all; method: immunoSEQ multiplex PCR. The sample carries 55,000 to 70,000 clones, about 91% recorded once. Sequenced: peripheral blood. These receptors all stem from a man in his sixties with acute or convalescent COVID-19. Both conserved end residues are part of each CDR3. D genes are given only for firm matches. Size is stated for part of the rows, as once, few or many counts, or as a class when the clone is expanded.

.,TRBJ1-1,TRBV28,.,TGTGCCAGCACCCTGGACAGCAACACTGAAGCTTTCTTT,CASTLDSNTEAFF
.,TRBJ1-1,TRBV11-3,TRBD1,TGTGCCAGCAGCTTAACAGGGGGAAGCAACACTGAAGCTTTCTTT,CASSLTGGSNTEAFF
.,TRBJ2-1,TRBV18,.,TGTGCCAGCTCACCGGAGAATGAGCAGTTCTTC,CASSPENEQFF
.,TRBJ1-6,TRBV5-6,.,TGTGCCAGCAGCTTGGATCCCATACTGAATAATTCACCCCTCCACTTT,CASSLDPILNNSPLHF
.,TRBJ1-4,TRBV7-2,TRBD1,TGTGCCAGCAGCTCTACAGGGGCAACTAATGAAAAACTGTTTTTT,CASSSTGATNEKLFF
.,TRBJ2-5,TRBV13,.,TGTGCCAGCAGCTTAGCTGAGACCCAGTACTTC,CASSLAETQYF
.,TRBJ1-1,TRBV30,.,TGTGCCTGGGACCTTGGGGGCGCCGGCACTGAAGCTTTCTTT,CAWDLGGAGTEAFF
.,TRBJ1-2,TRBV5-1,.,TGCGCCAGCAGCTTGATGGCAGGGGAAGAAGGCTACACCTTC,CASSLMAGEEGYTF
.,TRBJ2-3,TRBV19,TRBD2,TGTGCCAGTAGTATGGGTAGCGGGAGATCAGATACGCAGTATTTT,CASSMGSGRSDTQYF
.,TRBJ2-1,TRBV27,.,TGTGCCAGCAGTACGGACAGCGGCAATGAGCAGTTCTTC,CASSTDSGNEQFF
.,TRBJ1-2,TRBV28,.,TGTGCCAGCAACCCCTCCCGGAGGAAGGATCTATTTAACTATGGCTACACCTTC,CASNPSRRKDLFNYGYTF
once,TRBJ1-2,TRBV4-3,TRBD1,TGCGCCAGCAGCCAAGTCACAGGGGCATACTATGGCTACACCTTC,CASSQVTGAYYGYTF
.,TRBJ1-3,TRBV28,TRBD1,TGTGCCAGCCCGCCGGGACAGAGCCTTGGGGACACCATATATTTT,CASPPGQSLGDTIYF
once,TRBJ1-4,TRBV27,TRBD1,TGTGCCAGCAGTCCGAGACAGGGCTCTAATGAAAAACTGTTTTTT,CASSPRQGSNEKLFF
.,TRBJ1-2,TRBV7-2,TRBD1,TGTGCCAGCAGCTCAACAGGGGGCGACTATGGCTACACCTTC,CASSSTGGDYGYTF
.,TRBJ2-5,TRBV20-1,TRBD2,TGCAGTGGTCGGGAGGAAGAGACCCAGTACTTC,CSGREEETQYF
.,TRBJ1-1,TRBV7-9,TRBD1,TGTGCCAGCAACCTTCAGGGGGGCCTTATGAACACTGAAGCTTTCTTT,CASNLQGGLMNTEAFF
.,TRBJ2-2,TRBV5-1,TRBD1,TGCGCCAGCAGCTCGGCGGGACAGGGAGGGACCGGGGAGCTGTTTTTT,CASSSAGQGGTGELFF
.,TRBJ2-5,TRBV7-8,.,TGTGCCAGCAGCTTAGCGGCCCAGGATGAGACCCAGTACTTC,CASSLAAQDETQYF
.,TRBJ2-1,TRBV19,TRBD2,TGTGCCAGTAGTATGAAGGGCGGGAGGACCAGGGATGAGCAGTTCTTC,CASSMKGGRTRDEQFF
.,TRBJ1-4,TRBV27,.,TGTGCCAGCGGGCCTCATGGGCAGGGAGGGGAAAAACTGTTTTTT,CASGPHGQGGEKLFF
few,TRBJ1-3,TRBV7-2,TRBD1,TGTGCCAGCAGCTTCGGACAGGGTACTGGAAACACCATATATTTT,CASSFGQGTGNTIYF
.,TRBJ2-3,TRBV5-5,TRBD2,TGTGCCAGCAGCTTGGGGGGAGGGCTGGATACGCAGTATTTT,CASSLGGGLDTQYF
.,TRBJ1-1,TRBV6-2/TRBV6-3,.,TGTGCCAGCAGTTACATGGGGGCGCGCACTGAAGCTTTCTTT,CASSYMGARTEAFF
.,TRBJ1-1,TRBV4-3,.,TGCGCCAGCAGCCAAGTTGGGCGCGACACTGAAGCTTTCTTT,CASSQVGRDTEAFF
.,TRBJ2-2,TRBV7-2,TRBD2,TGTGCCAGCAGCGAAAGGACTAGCGGGAACACCGGGGAGCTGTTTTTT,CASSERTSGNTGELFF
.,TRBJ1-5,TRBV6-2/TRBV6-3,.,TGTGCCAGCAGTTACGGAGGCTTAAGCTTGGGTAGCAATCAGCCCCAGCATTTT,CASSYGGLSLGSNQPQHF